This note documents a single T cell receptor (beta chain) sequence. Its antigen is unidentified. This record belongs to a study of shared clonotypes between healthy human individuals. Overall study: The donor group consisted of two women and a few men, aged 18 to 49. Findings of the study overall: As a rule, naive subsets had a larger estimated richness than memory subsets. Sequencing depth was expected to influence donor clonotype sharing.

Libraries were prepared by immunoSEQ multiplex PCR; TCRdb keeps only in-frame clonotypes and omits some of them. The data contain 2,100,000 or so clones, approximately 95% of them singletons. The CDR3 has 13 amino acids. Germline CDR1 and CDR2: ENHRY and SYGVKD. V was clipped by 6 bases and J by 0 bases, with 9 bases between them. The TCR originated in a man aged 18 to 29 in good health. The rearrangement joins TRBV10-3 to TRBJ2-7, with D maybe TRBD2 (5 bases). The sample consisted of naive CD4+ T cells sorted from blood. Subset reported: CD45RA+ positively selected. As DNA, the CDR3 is TGTGCCATCAGCCGAACTAGCTCCTACGAGCAGTACTTC. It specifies CAISRTSSYEQYF.